This T cell receptor beta chain stems from a study of blood T cell repertoires in COVID-19. Produced via immunoSEQ multiplex PCR; TCRdb's table is partial and in-frame only. The sample has 50,000 to 85,000 clones; around 82% are singletons. Germline CDR1 is SQVTM and CDR2 is ANQGSEA. CDR3 size: 13 residues. Between the trimmed V and J ends, which lost 7 bases and 0 bases, there was a span of 10 bases. The rearrangement joins TRBV29-1 to TRBJ1-5; D remains ambiguous. Source material: peripheral blood. This receptor was taken from a man in his sixties with acute or convalescent COVID-19. This chain's CDR3 is CSAQRDSNQPQHF. CDR3 DNA: TGCAGCGCGCAAAGAGATAGCAATCAGCCCCAGCATTTT.